This TCR beta chain stems from a study of graft-versus-host responses after intestinal transplantation. Overall study results and limits: Researchers found GvH clones in recipient marrow, and some showed up first in ileum or blood.

V was pared by 4 bases and J by 6 bases, with 2 bases between. Per the germline V gene, CDR1 is MDHEN and CDR2 is SYDVKM. The CDR3 loop spans 10 amino acids. This clone was found a few times. The antigen remains unidentified. Data came from immunoSEQ multiplex PCR; TCRdb stores just in-frame clones and leaves some out. This table has some 100,000 clones, about 90% appearing once. The sequences come from unstimulated CD4+ T cells sorted from spleen or lymph node cells, collected before transplant. This TCR was recovered from a human donor who was the organ donor for an intestinal transplant. V gene TRBV28 combines with J gene TRBJ2-3; D is undetermined. The CDR3 sequence: CASSWDTQYF. CDR3 in DNA: TGTGCCAGCAGTTGGGATACGCAGTATTTT.